One sample yielded the 20 T cell receptor beta chains listed below, sequenced in a study of human T cells and chemical hapten exposure. The time point: pre-sensitization, week 0. Treatment noted: therapeutic diphenylcyclopropenone sensitization with weekly scalp DPC. TCRdb reprocessed the RACE reads via MiXCR and lists one record per CDR3 protein. The sample includes 190,000 or so distinct CDR3 sequences, around 30% of them seen just once. This material consisted of whole blood, taken in connection with sensitization to the hapten diphenylcyclopropenone (DPC). The source is a woman younger than 45 with alopecia areata. Some clones in this sample may be carry-over from other donors' samples.

This clonotype came up a few times. J is TRBJ2-7 and V is TRBV11-2; 10 bases agree with TRBD1. V lost 6 bases, J lost 1 base, and 3 bases stayed unmatched. CDR1 and CDR2 (germline): SGHAT, FQNNGV. This CDR3 contains 14 residues. CDR3: CASSGDRGSYEQYF. The DNA for the CDR3 is TGTGCCAGCAGTGGGGACAGGGGTTCCTACGAGCAGTACTTC.

In its sample, this clonotype was seen many times. This sequence joins TRBV20-1 and TRBJ1-5, with a possible D match to TRBD1 (5 bases). V was cut by 6 bases and J by 2 bases, with 14 bases left in between. The CDR3 is 14 amino acids. The V gene's germline CDR1 is DFQATT and CDR2 SNEGSKA (reference sequence). The CDR3 region has the DNA TGCAGTGCAACCATTTCAGGGCGCAATCAGCCCCAGCATTTT. It specifies CSATISGRNQPQHF.

This chain joins TRBV7-2 and TRBJ2-1; 7 nucleotides line up with TRBD2. This CDR3 has 15 residues. Germline CDR1 is SGHTA and CDR2 is FQGNSA. J gave up 10 bases and V 5 bases, and 14 bases lay outside the gene matches. The CDR3, as DNA: TGTGCCAGCAGCCGGGACTATTCGTTCAATGAGGAGCAGTTCTTC. Its translation: CASSRDYSFNEEQFF.

This clonotype was observed a handful of times. The chain has TRBV29-1 and TRBJ2-3, with D possibly TRBD2 on 6 matching bases. V was trimmed by 5 bases and J by 5 bases, leaving 14 bases between them. The CDR3 has 13 amino acids. Germline lookup yields CDR1 SQVTM and CDR2 ANQGSEA. The CDR3 sequence: CSVPTGVGDTQYF. CDR3 DNA: TGCAGCGTTCCGACGGGGGTGGGAGATACGCAGTATTTT.

This sequence joins TRBV4-1 and TRBJ2-7, with 10 bases fitting TRBD1. This CDR3 contains 15 residues. The V segment lost 4 bases and the J segment 4 bases; nucleotides outside the gene matches: 7. Germline CDR1 MGHRA, CDR2 YSYEKL. The CDR3 loop reads CASSLTPGQGYEQYF. In DNA form, the CDR3 reads TGCGCCAGCAGCCTAACACCGGGACAGGGGTACGAGCAGTACTTC.

The V call is TRBV20-1, the J call TRBJ2-1, with 12 bases aligning to TRBD1. Trimming took 5 bases from V and 10 from J; bases not matched to a gene: 6. The CDR3 spans 13 residues. Germline CDR1 reads DFQATT; CDR2 reads SNEGSKA (reference sequence). This CDR3 reads CSASGTGGREQFF. CDR3 DNA sequence: TGCAGTGCTTCCGGGACAGGGGGCAGGGAGCAGTTCTTC.

The J gene is TRBJ2-5, the V gene TRBV5-1, with D unresolved. Looked up from germline, CDR1 is SGHRS and CDR2 is YFSETQ. The CDR3 is 15 amino acids. V was cut by 0 bases and J by 3 bases, with 12 bases left in between. CDR3 amino acids: CASSLVSAAEETQYF. The CDR3 DNA follows: TGCGCCAGCAGCTTGGTCTCGGCGGCCGAAGAGACCCAGTACTTC.

This clonotype was detected a few times. The V and J genes are TRBV11-1 and TRBJ2-5; TRBD2 agrees at 11 bases. Germline-derived CDR1 and CDR2 are SGHAT and FQDESV (reference sequence). The CDR3 is 15 residues long. After removal of 2 bases from V and 2 bases from J, the junction contained 1 base not matched to a gene. In DNA, the CDR3 is TGTGCCAGCAGCTTACGACTAGCGGGACAAGAGACCCAGTACTTC. This gives the protein CASSLRLAGQETQYF. The full variable domain, completed using reference TRBV11-1 and TRBJ2-5, is EAEVAQSPRYKITEKSQAVAFWCDPISGHATLYWYRQILGQGPELLVQFQDESVVDDSQLPKDRFSAERLKGVDSTLKIQPAELGDSAMYLCASSLRLAGQETQYFGPGTRLLVL.

This clonotype turned up a few times. This sequence joins TRBV5-1 and TRBJ1-1; D possibly corresponds to TRBD1 (5 bases). This CDR3 has 14 residues. CDR1 is SGHRS and CDR2 is YFSETQ in the germline V gene. V was pared by 2 bases and J by 1 base, with 9 bases between. In nucleotides, the CDR3 is TGCGCCAGCAGCTTTAAAGGACAGAACACTGAAGCTTTCTTT. This gives the protein CASSFKGQNTEAFF.

The rearrangement joins TRBV20-1 to TRBJ2-1; D gene ambiguous. CDR1 and CDR2 (germline): DFQATT, SNEGSKA (reference sequence). The V end was cut by 3 bases, the J end by 9 bases, with 9 bases between. The CDR3 sequence is 11 residues long. The CDR3 coding sequence is TGCAGTGCTAGGCCCGCGAGTGAGCAGTTCTTC. It yields the protein CSARPASEQFF.

This chain connects TRBV2 to TRBJ2-7; D not resolved. The CDR3 is 13 amino acids. Germline CDR1 SNHLY, CDR2 FYNNEI. Trimming took 2 bases from V and 3 from J, leaving 8 bases between them. The CDR3 here is CASSEHSIYEQYF. In DNA form, the CDR3 reads TGTGCCAGCAGTGAACATAGCATCTACGAGCAGTACTTC.

This clonotype occurred a few times. The genes are TRBV27 and TRBJ2-5; possible D gene TRBD1, 6 bases. Germline CDR1 is MNHEY and CDR2 is SMNVEV (reference sequence). With 5 bases removed from V and 3 bases from J, the gap between germline ends came to 13 bases. The CDR3 loop spans 14 amino acids. The CDR3 spells CASSPWTDKETQYF. The CDR3 DNA is TGTGCCAGCAGTCCCTGGACAGACAAAGAGACCCAGTACTTC.

This clonotype has only a few counts. The J gene is TRBJ1-5, the V gene TRBV28, with no clear D. V was pared by 7 bases and J by 7 bases, with 17 bases between. The CDR3 runs 14 residues. Per the germline V gene, CDR1 is MDHEN and CDR2 is SYDVKM. CDR3 nucleotide sequence: TGTGCCAGCACAACAAATGGGCCGCAACAGCCCCAGCATTTT. It specifies CASTTNGPQQPQHF.

The chain employs TRBV28 and TRBJ1-1; D ambiguous. Germline V gene sequence: CDR1 MDHEN, CDR2 SYDVKM. V lost 7 bases, J lost 7 bases, and 19 bases lay in between. This CDR3 has 14 amino acids. This chain's CDR3 is CASNTPTPGFEAFF. DNA of the CDR3: TGTGCCAGCAACACTCCCACCCCGGGATTTGAAGCTTTCTTT.

This clonotype turned up a few times. This sequence joins TRBV6-2 or TRBV6-3 and TRBJ1-2; D is uncertain. CDR3 length: 15 residues. The ends were cut back, 0 bases at V and 4 bases at J, with 12 bases in the middle. Germline V lookup: CDR1 MNHEY, CDR2 SVGEGT. This CDR3 reads CASSYSTTAPYGYTF. The DNA of the CDR3 is TGTGCCAGCAGTTACTCGACAACTGCCCCCTATGGCTACACCTTC.

This clonotype was observed a few times. The chain employs TRBV5-1 and TRBJ1-1; 11 nucleotides align to TRBD1. With V trimmed by 0 bases and J by 5 bases, 3 bases remained unmatched. CDR3 length: 15 residues. Germline CDR1 reads SGHRS; CDR2 reads YFSETQ. The CDR3 DNA reads TGCGCCAGCAGCTTGGGGACAGGGGGCGGAACTGAAGCTTTCTTT. The encoded protein is CASSLGTGGGTEAFF.

This clonotype came up many times. The CDR3 DNA reads as TGTGCCAGCAGCGCGATGAAGGGGGCGTACAATGAGCAGTTCTTC. Amino acid sequence: CASSAMKGAYNEQFF. The V call is TRBV5-4, the J call TRBJ2-1; 7 positions match TRBD1. The V gene end was trimmed by 4 bases and the J gene end by 4 bases; junction bases not matched to a gene: 8. Germline V gives CDR1 SGHNT, CDR2 YYREEE (reference sequence). CDR3 length: 15 amino acids.

V gene TRBV4-2 combines with J gene TRBJ2-7; D perhaps matches TRBD2 (6 bases). Germline CDR1 is LGHNA and CDR2 is YNFKEQ. This CDR3 comprises 16 residues. Trimming shortened V by 0 bases and J by 7 bases, and 19 bases separated the two germline ends. The CDR3 protein is CASSQDIPGERVEQYF. The CDR3 DNA reads as TGTGCCAGCAGCCAAGATATCCCGGGGGAGCGGGTGGAGCAGTACTTC.

This clonotype was detected many times. The rearrangement joins TRBV7-6 to TRBJ2-5, with a possible D match to TRBD2 (5 bases). The germline gives CDR1 SGHVS, CDR2 FNYEAQ. V was pared by 3 bases and J by 1 base, with 21 bases between. The CDR3 runs to 18 residues. CDR3: CASSFRPFSAITQETQYF. In DNA form, the CDR3 reads TGTGCCAGCAGCTTCAGACCCTTTAGCGCGATAACCCAAGAGACCCAGTACTTC.

The chain combines TRBV20-1 with TRBJ1-1; D ambiguous. V dropped 4 bases and J dropped 5 bases, with 14 bases sitting between them. This CDR3 has 13 residues. Germline CDR1 is DFQATT and CDR2 is SNEGSKA (reference sequence). The CDR3 reads CSATNVEETEAFF. CDR3 coding DNA: TGCAGTGCTACAAACGTAGAGGAGACTGAAGCTTTCTTT.